This T cell receptor (beta chain) was profiled in a study of shared clonotypes between healthy human individuals. Findings and limits, study-wide: Expectations were that clonotype sharing among donors would be affected by sequencing depth.

The germline V and J ends were trimmed by 4 bases and 5 bases, with 16 bases remaining between them. The CDR3 length is 15 residues. Germline CDR1 and CDR2: SGHKS and YYEKEE (reference sequence). To note about this clone: What it binds is unknown.

Generated by immunoSEQ multiplex PCR, the TCRdb table keeps only in-frame clones and is missing some. There are some 1,600,000 clones in the sample; around 98% occur only once, and 0.45% lies in the top ten. The TCR sequence derives from a man aged 25 to 45 in good health. The sample consisted of naive CD4+ T cells sorted from blood. As for subset: CD45RA+ positively selected. This rearrangement joins TRBV5-5 to TRBJ2-1; D possibly corresponds to TRBD2 (5 bases). CDR3 in amino acids: CASSTFRDTHNEQFF. The CDR3 region has the DNA TGTGCCAGCAGCACCTTCCGGGATACCCACAATGAGCAGTTCTTC.